This T cell receptor beta chain is from a study of neurological immune-mediated disorders. This clonotype was seen repeatedly, ten times or more. Its antigen remains unidentified. V shed 1 base and J shed 2 bases, with 9 bases lying between them. The CDR3 covers 14 residues. Germline CDR1 reads SGHRS; CDR2 reads YFSETQ. The cDNA was synthesized by 5'RACE incorporating 10-nucleotide random UMIs. The output of every sequencing run exceeded 170 million TCR-beta sequences, derived from 15-18 subjects. TCRdb re-analysed the 5' RACE reads in MiXCR, keeping a single row per CDR3 protein. There are about 79,000 distinct CDR3 sequences in the sample; over 12% occur only once, and 6.5% to 8% lies in the top ten. Study conclusions and caveats: TCR-beta repertoires seemed private in all groups, with no expanded CDR3 amino acid sequences shared.

Specimen: PBMCs. This sequence was found in a woman between 50 and 59 years old in good health. The rearrangement links TRBV5-1 to TRBJ1-2, with a possible D match to TRBD1 (6 bases). This CDR3 is CASSLPGQNYGYTF. DNA of the CDR3: TGCGCCAGCAGCTTGCCCGGACAGAACTATGGCTACACCTTC.